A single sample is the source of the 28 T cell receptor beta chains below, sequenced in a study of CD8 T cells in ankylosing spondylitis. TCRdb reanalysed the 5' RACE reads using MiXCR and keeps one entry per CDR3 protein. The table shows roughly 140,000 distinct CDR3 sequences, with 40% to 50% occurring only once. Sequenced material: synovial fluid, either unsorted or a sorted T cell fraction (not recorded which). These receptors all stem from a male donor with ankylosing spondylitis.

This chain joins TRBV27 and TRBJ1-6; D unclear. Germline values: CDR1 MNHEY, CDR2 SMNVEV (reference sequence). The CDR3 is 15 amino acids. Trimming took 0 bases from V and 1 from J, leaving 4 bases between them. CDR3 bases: TGTGCCAGCAGTTTATCGGCGTCCTATAATTCACCCCTCCACTTT. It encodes CASSLSASYNSPLHF.

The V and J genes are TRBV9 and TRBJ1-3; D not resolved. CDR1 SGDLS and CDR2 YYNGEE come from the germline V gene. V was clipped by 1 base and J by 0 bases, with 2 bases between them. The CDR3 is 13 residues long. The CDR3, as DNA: TGTGCCAGCAGCGTAATCTCTGGAAACACCATATATTTT. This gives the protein CASSVISGNTIYF.

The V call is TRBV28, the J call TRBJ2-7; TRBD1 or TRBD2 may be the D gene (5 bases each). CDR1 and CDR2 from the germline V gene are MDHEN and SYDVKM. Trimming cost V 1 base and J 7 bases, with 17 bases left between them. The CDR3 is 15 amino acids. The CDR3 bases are TGTGCCAGCAGTTTATTTGGGGGACGGACGGGGGAGCAGTACTTC. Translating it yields CASSLFGGRTGEQYF.

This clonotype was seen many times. For the CDR3, the DNA is TGTGCCAGCGGGACACTAGTAGGTGAGCAGTTCTTC. Protein: CASGTLVGEQFF. V gene TRBV6-2 or TRBV6-3 combines with J gene TRBJ2-1, with TRBD1 as a possible D gene (6 bases). V was pared by 8 bases and J by 9 bases, with 14 bases between. This CDR3 is 12 amino acids long. From germline, CDR1 is MNHEY and CDR2 SVGEGT.

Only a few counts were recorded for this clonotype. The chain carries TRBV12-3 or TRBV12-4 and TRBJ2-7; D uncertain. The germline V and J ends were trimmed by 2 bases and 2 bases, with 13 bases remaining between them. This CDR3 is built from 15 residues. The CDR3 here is CASSLWAGDPYEQYF. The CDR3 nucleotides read TGTGCCAGCAGTTTATGGGCAGGCGATCCCTACGAGCAGTACTTC.

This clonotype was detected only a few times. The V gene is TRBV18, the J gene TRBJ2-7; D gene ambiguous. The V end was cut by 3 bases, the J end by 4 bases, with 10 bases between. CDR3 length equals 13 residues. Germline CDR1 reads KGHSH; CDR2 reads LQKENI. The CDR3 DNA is TGTGCCAGCTCACCCGGTCGGGCGTACGAGCAGTACTTC. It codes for CASSPGRAYEQYF.

The CDR3 loop is CASSVVRSGGLDTQYF. For the CDR3, the DNA is TGTGCCAGCAGCGTAGTTCGTTCGGGGGGGCTAGATACGCAGTATTTT. The rearrangement uses TRBV9 and TRBJ2-3; TRBD2 agrees at 8 bases. In germline, CDR1 is SGDLS, CDR2 YYNGEE. Unmatched junction bases numbered 8, after V lost 0 bases and J lost 5 bases. The CDR3 runs 16 residues.

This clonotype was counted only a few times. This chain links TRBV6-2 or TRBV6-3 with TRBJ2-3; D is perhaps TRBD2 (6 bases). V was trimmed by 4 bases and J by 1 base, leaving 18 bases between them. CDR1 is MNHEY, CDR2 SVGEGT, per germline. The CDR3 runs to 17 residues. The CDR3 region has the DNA TGTGCCAGCAGTTTGCCTGGGGCTAGCGACCGCACAGATACGCAGTATTTT. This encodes CASSLPGASDRTDTQYF.

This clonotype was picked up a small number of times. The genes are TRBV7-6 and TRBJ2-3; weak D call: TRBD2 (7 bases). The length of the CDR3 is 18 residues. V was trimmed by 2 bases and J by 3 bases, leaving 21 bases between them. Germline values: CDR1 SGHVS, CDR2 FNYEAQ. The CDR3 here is CASSLIMRGGAFTDTQYF. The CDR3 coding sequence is TGTGCCAGCAGCTTAATCATGAGGGGGGGGGCATTTACAGATACGCAGTATTTT. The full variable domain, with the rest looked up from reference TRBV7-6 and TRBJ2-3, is GAGVSQSPRYKVTKRGQDVALRCDPISGHVSLYWYRQALGQGPEFLTYFNYEAQQDKSGLPNDRFSAERPEGSISTLTIQRTEQRDSAMYRCASSLIMRGGAFTDTQYFGPGTRLTVL.

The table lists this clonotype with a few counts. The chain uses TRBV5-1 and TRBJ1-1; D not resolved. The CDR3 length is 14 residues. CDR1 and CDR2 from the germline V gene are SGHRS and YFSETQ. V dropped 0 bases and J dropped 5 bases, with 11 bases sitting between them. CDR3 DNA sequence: TGCGCCAGCAGCTTGGAGTGGGGTTGGACTGAAGCTTTCTTT. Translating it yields CASSLEWGWTEAFF.

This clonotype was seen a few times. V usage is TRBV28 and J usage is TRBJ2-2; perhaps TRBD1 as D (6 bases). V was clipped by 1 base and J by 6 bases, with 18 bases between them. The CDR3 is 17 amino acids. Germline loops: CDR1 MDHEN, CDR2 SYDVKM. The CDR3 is CASSLSAAGVLSGELFF. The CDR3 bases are TGTGCCAGCAGTTTATCGGCGGCAGGGGTTTTGTCCGGGGAGCTGTTTTTT.

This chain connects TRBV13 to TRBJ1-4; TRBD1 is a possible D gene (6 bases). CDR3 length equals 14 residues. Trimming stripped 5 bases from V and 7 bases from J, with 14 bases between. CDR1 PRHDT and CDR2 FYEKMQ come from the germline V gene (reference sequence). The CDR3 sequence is CASSQPGASEKLFF. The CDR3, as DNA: TGTGCCAGCAGCCAGCCGGGGGCGAGTGAAAAACTGTTTTTT.

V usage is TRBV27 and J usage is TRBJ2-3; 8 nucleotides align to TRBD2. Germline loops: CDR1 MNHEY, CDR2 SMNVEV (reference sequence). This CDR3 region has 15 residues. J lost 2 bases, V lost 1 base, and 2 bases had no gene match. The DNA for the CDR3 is TGTGCCAGCAGTTTATTTAGCGGGGACACAGATACGCAGTATTTT. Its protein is CASSLFSGDTDTQYF.

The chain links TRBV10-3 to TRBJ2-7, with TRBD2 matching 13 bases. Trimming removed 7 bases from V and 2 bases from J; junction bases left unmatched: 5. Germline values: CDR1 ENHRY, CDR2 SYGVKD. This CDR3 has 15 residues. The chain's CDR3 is CAITELAGGPYEQYF. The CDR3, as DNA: TGTGCCATCACAGAACTAGCGGGAGGGCCCTACGAGCAGTACTTC.

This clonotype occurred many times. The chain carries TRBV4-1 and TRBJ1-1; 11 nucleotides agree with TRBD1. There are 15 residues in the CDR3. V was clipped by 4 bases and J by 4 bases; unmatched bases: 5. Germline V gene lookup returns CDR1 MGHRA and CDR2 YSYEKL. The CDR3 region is CASSLQGQGVTEAFF. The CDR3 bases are TGCGCCAGCAGCCTACAGGGACAGGGGGTCACTGAAGCTTTCTTT.

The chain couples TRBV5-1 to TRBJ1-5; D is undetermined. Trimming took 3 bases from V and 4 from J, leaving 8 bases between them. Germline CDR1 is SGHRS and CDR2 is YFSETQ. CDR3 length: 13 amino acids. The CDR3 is CASSWGQNQPQHF. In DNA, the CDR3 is TGCGCCAGCAGCTGGGGTCAAAATCAGCCCCAGCATTTT.

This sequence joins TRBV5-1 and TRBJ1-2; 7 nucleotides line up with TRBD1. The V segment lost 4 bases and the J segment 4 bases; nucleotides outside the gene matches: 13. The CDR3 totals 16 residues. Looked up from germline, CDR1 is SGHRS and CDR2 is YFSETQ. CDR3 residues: CASSLAPGTEFYGYTF. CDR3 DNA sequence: TGCGCCAGCAGCCTTGCGCCGGGGACAGAGTTCTATGGCTACACCTTC.

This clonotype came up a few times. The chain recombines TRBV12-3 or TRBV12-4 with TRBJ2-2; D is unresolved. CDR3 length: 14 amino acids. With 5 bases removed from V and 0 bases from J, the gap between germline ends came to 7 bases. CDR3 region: CASSGSTNTGELFF. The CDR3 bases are TGTGCCAGCAGTGGCTCGACGAACACCGGGGAGCTGTTTTTT.

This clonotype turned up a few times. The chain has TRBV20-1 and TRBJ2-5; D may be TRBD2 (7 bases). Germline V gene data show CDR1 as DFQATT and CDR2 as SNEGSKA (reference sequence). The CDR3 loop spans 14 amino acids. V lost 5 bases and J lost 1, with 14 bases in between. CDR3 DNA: TGCAGTGCTCGGGCGGGGGCTTTCCAAGAGACCCAGTACTTC. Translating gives CSARAGAFQETQYF.

CDR3 region: CASSQDVRNRVNTGELFF. The DNA of the CDR3 is TGTGCCAGCAGCCAAGATGTGAGGAACAGGGTCAACACCGGGGAGCTGTTTTTT. This sequence joins TRBV3-1 and TRBJ2-2; a weak D match, TRBD1 (6 bases). The CDR3 runs 18 residues. V lost 0 bases and J lost 2, with 16 bases in between. Per germline, CDR1 LGHDT and CDR2 YNNKEL (reference sequence).

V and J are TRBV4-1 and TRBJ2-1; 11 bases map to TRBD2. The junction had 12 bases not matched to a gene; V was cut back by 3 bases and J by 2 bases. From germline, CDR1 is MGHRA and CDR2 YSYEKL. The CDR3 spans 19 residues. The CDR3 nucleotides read TGCGCCAGCAGCCAGCCGACTAGCGGGAAATTCGAAGCCTACAATGAGCAGTTCTTC. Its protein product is CASSQPTSGKFEAYNEQFF.

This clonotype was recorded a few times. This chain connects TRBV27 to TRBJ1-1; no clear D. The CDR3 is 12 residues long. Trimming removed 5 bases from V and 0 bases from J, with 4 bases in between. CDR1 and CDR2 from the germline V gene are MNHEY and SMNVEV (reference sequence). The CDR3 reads CASSRLNTEAFF. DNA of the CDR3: TGTGCCAGCAGTAGGCTGAACACTGAAGCTTTCTTT.

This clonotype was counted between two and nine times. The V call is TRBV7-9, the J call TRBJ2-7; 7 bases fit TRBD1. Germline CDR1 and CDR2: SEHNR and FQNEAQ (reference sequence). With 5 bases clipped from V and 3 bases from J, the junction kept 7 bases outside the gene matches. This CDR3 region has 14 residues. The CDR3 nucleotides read TGTGCCAGCAGCCCCCTCGACAGGGACTACGAGCAGTACTTC. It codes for CASSPLDRDYEQYF.

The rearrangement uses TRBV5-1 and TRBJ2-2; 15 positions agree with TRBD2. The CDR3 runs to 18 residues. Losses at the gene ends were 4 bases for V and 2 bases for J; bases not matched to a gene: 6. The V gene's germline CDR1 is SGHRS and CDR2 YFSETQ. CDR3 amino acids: CASSLGLAGGPNTGELFF. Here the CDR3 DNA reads TGCGCCAGCAGCCTAGGACTAGCGGGAGGGCCAAACACCGGGGAGCTGTTTTTT.

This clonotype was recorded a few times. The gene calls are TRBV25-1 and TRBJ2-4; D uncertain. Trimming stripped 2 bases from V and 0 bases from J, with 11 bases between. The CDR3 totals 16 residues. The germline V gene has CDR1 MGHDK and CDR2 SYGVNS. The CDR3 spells CASSEAGTLAKNIQYF. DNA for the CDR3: TGTGCCAGCAGTGAAGCTGGCACCTTAGCCAAAAACATTCAGTACTTC.

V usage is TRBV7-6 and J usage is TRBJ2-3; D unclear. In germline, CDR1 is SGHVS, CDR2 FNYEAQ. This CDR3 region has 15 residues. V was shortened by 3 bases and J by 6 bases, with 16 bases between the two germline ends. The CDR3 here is CASSLWWWQRDTQYF. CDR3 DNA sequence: TGTGCCAGCAGCTTGTGGTGGTGGCAGAGGGATACGCAGTATTTT.

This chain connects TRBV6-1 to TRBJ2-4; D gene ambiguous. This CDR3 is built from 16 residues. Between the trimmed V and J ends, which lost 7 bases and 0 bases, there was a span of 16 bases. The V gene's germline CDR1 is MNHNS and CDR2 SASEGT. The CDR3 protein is CASTPRRGVAKNIQYF. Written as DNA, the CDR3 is TGTGCCAGCACCCCCCGTCGCGGTGTAGCCAAAAACATTCAGTACTTC.

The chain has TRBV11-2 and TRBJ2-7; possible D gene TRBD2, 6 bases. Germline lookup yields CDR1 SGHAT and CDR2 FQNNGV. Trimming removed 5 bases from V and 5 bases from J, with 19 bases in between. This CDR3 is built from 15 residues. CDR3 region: CASSTRLESSNEQYF. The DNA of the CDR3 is TGTGCCAGCAGCACCAGACTAGAATCATCGAACGAGCAGTACTTC. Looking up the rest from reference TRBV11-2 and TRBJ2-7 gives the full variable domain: EAGVAQSPRYKIIEKRQSVAFWCNPISGHATLYWYQQILGQGPKLLIQFQNNGVVDDSQLPKDRFSAERLKGVDSTLKIQPAKLEDSAVYLCASSTRLESSNEQYFGPGTRLTVT.